This T cell receptor beta chain appears in the sequencing data of a study of a mutant IDH1 vaccine in newly diagnosed glioma. For the study at large: It was radiotherapy, temozolomide, or both that patients received previously, with most receiving both. Study-wide findings and caveats: Pseudoprogression apparently tracked independently of changes in top peripheral T cell clonotypes.

Time point: baseline, week 1 (first vaccination visit). Treatment defined: pre-vaccination baseline after standard-of-care therapy. Trimming removed 4 bases at V and 6 bases at J, with 13 bases between. There are 14 residues in the CDR3. The germline V gene encodes CDR1 GTSNPN and CDR2 SVGIG (reference sequence). Some clones are missing from TCRdb's copy, which holds only in-frame ones; the method was immunoSEQ multiplex PCR. The sample contains tens of thousands of clones, under 90% of which appear only once. Only a few counts were recorded for this clone. Its antigen remains unidentified. The rearrangement uses TRBV30 and TRBJ1-6; D is unclear. Sequencing used PBMCs, obtained from a glioma patient treated with radiotherapy, temozolomide or both. This TCR came from a woman aged 50 to 65 with glioma. The CDR3 bases are TGTGCCTGGACGCCCCAAGGATCTAATTCACCCCTCCACTTT. Protein: CAWTPQGSNSPLHF.